Below, 28 T cell receptor beta chains from the same sample are listed, as sequenced in a study of untreated major depressive disorder. Here immunoSEQ multiplex PCR was the method, and the copy in TCRdb shows in-frame clones only, minus some. The sample consists of about 19,000 clones, 85% of them appearing once. The sequenced sample was CD4+ T cells from PBMCs. All receptors derive from a woman in her twenties or thirties in good health.

The chain is built from TRBV5-6 and TRBJ2-3, with 7 bases fitting TRBD1. The J segment lost 1 base and the V segment lost 2 bases, leaving 4 bases of the junction unmatched. The CDR3 has 15 residues. Germline-derived CDR1 and CDR2 are SGHDT and YYEEEE. CDR3 sequence (DNA): TGTGCCAGCAGCTTTGACACAGGGGGCACAGATACGCAGTATTTT. Translating gives CASSFDTGGTDTQYF.

In DNA form, the CDR3 reads TGCAGCTCTGCCACAGGGGGAGAGACCCAGTACTTC. Translating it yields CSSATGGETQYF. This sequence joins TRBV29-1 and TRBJ2-5; 8 nucleotides align to TRBD1. Germline V gives CDR1 SQVTM, CDR2 ANQGSEA. Germline trimming cut 8 bases from V and 4 bases from J; bases unmatched to any gene: 6. This CDR3 region has 12 residues.

This clone was detected once. J is TRBJ1-1 and V is TRBV19, with a possible D match to TRBD1 (6 bases). V lost 7 bases and J lost 2, with 11 bases in between. This CDR3 is 13 amino acids long. Germline CDR1 reads LNHDA; CDR2 reads SQIVND (reference sequence). CDR3 nucleotides: TGTGCCAGTATTAACAGGGAAAACACTGAAGCTTTCTTT. Translated: CASINRENTEAFF. Together with reference TRBV19 and TRBJ1-1, the CDR3 gives the full variable domain: DGGITQSPKYLFRKEGQNVTLSCEQNLNHDAMYWYRQDPGQGLRLIYYSQIVNDFQKGDIAEGYSVSREKKESFPLTVTSAQKNPTAFYLCASINRENTEAFFGQGTRLTVV.

CDR3: CASSEYSASYSYEQYF. CDR3 nucleotides: TGTGCCAGCAGTGAATATTCGGCGTCCTACTCCTACGAGCAGTACTTC. The chain combines TRBV25-1 with TRBJ2-7, with no clear D. CDR3 size: 16 residues. V lost 0 bases and J lost 0, with 12 bases in between. From germline, CDR1 is MGHDK and CDR2 SYGVNS.

The V and J genes are TRBV14 and TRBJ1-2; D may be TRBD1 (5 bases). CDR1 SGHDN and CDR2 FVKESK come from the germline V gene. The ends were cut back, 1 base at V and 4 bases at J, with 19 bases in the middle. This CDR3 contains 17 residues. DNA of the CDR3: TGTGCCAGCAGCCAAGTAGATACACCAGGGTTCGTCTATGGCTACACCTTC. Its translation is CASSQVDTPGFVYGYTF.

J is TRBJ1-2 and V is TRBV4-2, with D perhaps matching TRBD1 (6 bases). Germline CDR1 is LGHNA and CDR2 is YNFKEQ. V lost 0 bases to trimming and J lost 3 bases, with 11 bases between them. The length of the CDR3 is 15 residues. The CDR3 DNA reads as TGTGCCAGCAGCCAAGAAGGGGGGCGGGACTATGGCTACACCTTC. Protein: CASSQEGGRDYGYTF.

The chain uses TRBV6-5 and TRBJ1-4, with D possibly matching TRBD1 (6 bases). CDR1 is MNHEY and CDR2 is SVGAGI in the germline V gene. Trimming removed 0 bases at V and 6 bases at J, with 11 bases between. This CDR3 comprises 15 residues. The CDR3 spells CASSYSGAGHEKLFF. DNA for the CDR3: TGTGCCAGCAGTTACTCGGGGGCCGGTCATGAAAAACTGTTTTTT.

The J gene is TRBJ1-2, the V gene TRBV7-3, with 7 bases aligning to TRBD1. CDR3 length: 17 residues. Trimming at V came to 3 bases and at J to 4 bases, leaving 14 bases not matched to a gene. Germline V gene data show CDR1 as SGHTA and CDR2 as FQGTGA. The DNA for the CDR3 is TGTGCCAGCAGCTTTAGGGACCGGGACAGACAACTCTATGGCTACACCTTC. Amino acid sequence: CASSFRDRDRQLYGYTF.

The chain joins TRBV6-1 to TRBJ2-7; TRBD1 aligns across 9 bases. The CDR3 length is 14 residues. V shed 4 bases and J 5 bases; nucleotides not matched to a gene: 6. Looked up from germline, CDR1 is MNHNS and CDR2 is SASEGT. The CDR3 coding sequence is TGTGCCAGCAGTGGGGGACAGGGTCGGAACGAGCAGTACTTC. It specifies CASSGGQGRNEQYF.

This sequence joins TRBV7-9 and TRBJ2-5, with D perhaps matching TRBD1 or TRBD2 (5 bases each). The CDR3 spans 17 residues. The V gene lost 1 base and the J gene lost 0 bases, with 15 bases spanning the gap. CDR1 is SEHNR and CDR2 is FQNEAQ in the germline V gene (reference sequence). The CDR3 region is CASSLVGRERYQETQYF. The DNA for the CDR3 is TGTGCCAGCAGCTTAGTTGGCAGGGAGAGGTACCAAGAGACCCAGTACTTC.

The CDR3 bases are TGTGCCAGCAGCGTTGCCTGGTCGAGCACTGAAGCTTTCTTT. It is translated as CASSVAWSSTEAFF. This rearrangement joins TRBV9 to TRBJ1-1; D is undetermined. Trimming cost V 2 bases and J 4 bases, with 12 bases left between them. The V gene's germline CDR1 is SGDLS and CDR2 YYNGEE. The CDR3 extends over 14 amino acids.

The chain uses TRBV27 and TRBJ2-7; D might be TRBD1 or TRBD2, each matching 5 bases. The CDR3 is made up of 14 amino acids. In germline, CDR1 is MNHEY, CDR2 SMNVEV (reference sequence). With 1 base removed from V and 0 bases from J, the gap between germline ends came to 7 bases. CDR3 bases: TGTGCCAGCAGTTTATTTGGGGGCTCCTACGAGCAGTACTTC. It encodes CASSLFGGSYEQYF.

This clone was observed once. The chain uses TRBV19 and TRBJ1-1, with D possibly matching TRBD1 (6 bases). Germline V CDR1 and CDR2: LNHDA, SQIVND (reference sequence). The CDR3 covers 15 residues. Trimming stripped 7 bases from V and 7 bases from J, with 22 bases between. The CDR3 loop is CASTPRGSGVDEAFF. The CDR3 DNA reads as TGTGCCAGTACCCCTAGAGGGTCAGGGGTGGATGAAGCTTTCTTT.

Here the CDR3 reads CASGGRGRGYGYTF. The CDR3 DNA reads TGTGCCAGTGGGGGGAGGGGGCGAGGATATGGCTACACCTTC. The rearrangement links TRBV27 to TRBJ1-2; 7 bases align to TRBD1. The germline V gene has CDR1 MNHEY and CDR2 SMNVEV (reference sequence). V shed 9 bases, J shed 5 bases, and the junction held 12 bases outside the gene matches. This CDR3 is 14 amino acids long.

The chain joins TRBV28 to TRBJ2-2; 8 nucleotides match TRBD2. Trimming at V came to 8 bases and at J to 6 bases, leaving 8 bases not matched to a gene. The germline V gene encodes CDR1 MDHEN and CDR2 SYDVKM. The CDR3 extends over 14 amino acids. As DNA, the CDR3 is TGTGCCAGCTTGAGTAGCGGGAAGTCCGGGGAGCTGTTTTTT. Protein sequence: CASLSSGKSGELFF.

The chain employs TRBV9 and TRBJ2-2; D is unclear. The germline V gene has CDR1 SGDLS and CDR2 YYNGEE. V was shortened by 0 bases and J by 6 bases, with 6 bases between the two germline ends. CDR3 length: 13 amino acids. Here the CDR3 reads CASSVDQAGELFF. CDR3 nucleotides: TGTGCCAGCAGCGTAGATCAGGCCGGGGAGCTGTTTTTT. Full variable domain (missing parts from reference TRBV9 and TRBJ2-2): DSGVTQTPKHLITATGQRVTLRCSPRSGDLSVYWYQQSLDQGLQFLIQYYNGEERAKGNILERFSAQQFPDLHSELNLSSLELGDSALYFCASSVDQAGELFFGEGSRLTVL.

The V and J genes are TRBV5-1 and TRBJ1-1; D possibly corresponds to TRBD1 (5 bases). Germline V gene lookup returns CDR1 SGHRS and CDR2 YFSETQ. CDR3 size: 14 residues. The ends were cut back, 6 bases at V and 1 base at J, with 13 bases in the middle. DNA for the CDR3: TGCGCCAGCACGGGACCCGGGACGAACACTGAAGCTTTCTTT. Protein: CASTGPGTNTEAFF.

J is TRBJ1-3 and V is TRBV6-1; no definite D call. V was pared by 3 bases and J by 1 base, with 10 bases between. The germline V gene encodes CDR1 MNHNS and CDR2 SASEGT. The CDR3 consists of 15 residues. CDR3 in DNA: TGTGCCAGCAGTGATAGGTTGGGGTCTGGAAACACCATATATTTT. Its translation: CASSDRLGSGNTIYF.

This clone was observed a single time. One junction end disagrees with the germline gene, perhaps due to a read error. DNA for the CDR3: TGTGCTAGCAGCTTAGACAGGGGAAGTCTTAATGGCTACACCTTC. Amino acid sequence: CASSLDRGSLNGYTF. This chain joins TRBV7-7 and TRBJ1-2, with 8 positions matching TRBD1. Germline V gene lookup returns CDR1 SSHAT and CDR2 FNYEAQ (reference sequence). The CDR3 loop spans 15 amino acids.

The genes are TRBV5-1 and TRBJ2-5; D remains ambiguous. The CDR3 contains 13 residues. Per germline, CDR1 SGHRS and CDR2 YFSETQ. V was trimmed by 5 bases and J by 1 base, leaving 9 bases between them. The CDR3 sequence is CASSMNSQETQYF. The CDR3 DNA is TGCGCCAGCAGTATGAACAGCCAAGAGACCCAGTACTTC.

Here the CDR3 reads CASSRDRNILRELFF. DNA for the CDR3: TGCGCCAGCAGCCGGGACAGGAATATACTCCGGGAGCTGTTTTTT. The V call is TRBV5-1, the J call TRBJ2-2; 8 nucleotides agree with TRBD1. V shed 4 bases, J shed 9 bases, and the junction held 11 bases outside the gene matches. The germline gives CDR1 SGHRS, CDR2 YFSETQ. The CDR3 covers 15 residues.

For the CDR3, the DNA is TGTGCCAGCAGCTTAAGACAGGGGTTTGGTAATGAAAAACTGTTTTTT. It codes for CASSLRQGFGNEKLFF. The genes are TRBV7-9 and TRBJ1-4; 8 bases map to TRBD1. Germline lookup yields CDR1 SEHNR and CDR2 FQNEAQ (reference sequence). The V and J ends lost 2 bases and 4 bases, in that order; junction bases with no gene match: 6. This CDR3 spans 16 amino acids.

This chain links TRBV28 with TRBJ2-7; 9 bases fit TRBD2. J was trimmed by 6 bases and V by 5 bases; bases with no gene match: 8. Germline loops: CDR1 MDHEN, CDR2 SYDVKM. The CDR3 loop spans 14 amino acids. CDR3 in DNA: TGTGCCAGCAGTATCCCGGGACTAGCTCCCGAGCAGTACTTC. It translates to CASSIPGLAPEQYF.

The genes are TRBV6-4 and TRBJ2-5, with 10 bases aligning to TRBD2. Per the germline V gene, CDR1 is MRHNA and CDR2 is SNTAGT. The length of the CDR3 is 18 residues. With V trimmed by 0 bases and J by 6 bases, 13 bases remained unmatched. CDR3 sequence reads: CASSDSGLAGVSVQTQYF. CDR3 nucleotide sequence: TGTGCCAGCAGTGACTCAGGGCTAGCGGGAGTTTCAGTGCAGACCCAGTACTTC.

The chain uses TRBV5-1 and TRBJ2-2, with D perhaps matching TRBD1 (5 bases). Trimming pared 3 bases from V and 6 bases from J, leaving 12 bases between. The CDR3 is 14 amino acids. Germline assignment: CDR1 SGHRS and CDR2 YFSETQ. CDR3 in amino acids: CASSSQGVAGELFF. The CDR3 DNA reads TGCGCCAGCAGCTCTCAGGGTGTCGCCGGGGAGCTGTTTTTT.

This rearrangement joins TRBV9 to TRBJ2-3; TRBD1 matches at 10 bases. The CDR3 sequence is 18 residues long. V lost 3 bases, J lost 0 bases, and 10 bases stayed unmatched. The germline CDR1 and CDR2 sequences are SGDLS and YYNGEE. CDR3 nucleotide sequence: TGTGCCAGCAGCGACCCCCGGGACAGGGGTAGGAGCACAGATACGCAGTATTTT. Encoded protein: CASSDPRDRGRSTDTQYF. The entire variable domain, with the rest obtained from reference TRBV9 and TRBJ2-3, is as follows: DSGVTQTPKHLITATGQRVTLRCSPRSGDLSVYWYQQSLDQGLQFLIQYYNGEERAKGNILERFSAQQFPDLHSELNLSSLELGDSALYFCASSDPRDRGRSTDTQYFGPGTRLTVL.

The rearrangement links TRBV2 to TRBJ1-5; possibly TRBD1 for D (6 bases). Germline CDR1 SNHLY, CDR2 FYNNEI. CDR3 size: 13 residues. Trimming removed 6 bases at V and 3 bases at J, with 9 bases between. CDR3 region: CASSTGNNQPQHF. The CDR3 nucleotides read TGTGCCAGCAGCACAGGGAACAATCAGCCCCAGCATTTT.

This clone showed up just a few times. The chain combines TRBV15 with TRBJ1-1; no firm D call. The CDR3 extends over 13 amino acids. The V gene's germline CDR1 is LNHNV and CDR2 YYDKDF (reference sequence). Deletions cut 1 base from V and 9 bases from J, with 12 bases between. The CDR3 here is CATSRVSDYKAFF. Written as DNA, the CDR3 is TGTGCCACCAGCAGAGTATCGGATTACAAAGCTTTCTTT.